The 26 T cell receptor beta chains presented below share a single source sample, sequenced in a study of technical replicates of blood from a handful of donors (dated by TCRdb to the late 2010s). Library method: the immunoSEQ multiplex PCR assay. Drawn from immuneACCESS, this table holds only the in-frame rearrangements with V and J called that TCRdb kept. Clones are partly lost; checked studies trace under half to an unresolved V gene and leave the rest unexplained. The sample records around 63,000 clones, 98% of which are singletons. Approximately 0.17% of the sample comes from the top ten. What was sequenced was T cells isolated from PBMCs. These TCRs come from a human donor in good health.

This chain joins TRBV29-1 and TRBJ2-6; D unresolved. Trimming cost V 5 bases and J 0 bases, with 14 bases left between them. The CDR3 length is 16 residues. Germline CDR1 SQVTM, CDR2 ANQGSEA. The CDR3 protein is CSVYAGSRSGANVLTF. As DNA, the CDR3 is TGCAGCGTTTACGCCGGGTCACGCTCTGGGGCCAACGTCCTGACTTTC.

The chain joins TRBV25-1 to TRBJ1-4; D gene unclear. The CDR3 loop spans 17 amino acids. Trimming took off 3 bases at V and 7 bases at J, with 21 bases between the two ends. Germline CDR1 MGHDK, CDR2 SYGVNS. The CDR3 region is CASSDSWVGGVSEKLFF. The CDR3 coding sequence is TGTGCCAGCAGTGATTCTTGGGTCGGAGGCGTGAGTGAAAAACTGTTTTTT.

The chain employs TRBV7-9 and TRBJ2-5, with TRBD2 matching over 7 bases. There are 17 residues in the CDR3. Trimming cost V 4 bases and J 9 bases; bases outside gene matches: 20. The germline CDR1 and CDR2 sequences are SEHNR and FQNEAQ (reference sequence). The CDR3 DNA reads as TGTGCCAGCAGCTCACAAAGAGGGACCAGCCATCGGGGGGCCCAGTACTTC. It encodes CASSSQRGTSHRGAQYF.

This chain joins TRBV11-2 and TRBJ1-1; D might be TRBD1 (5 bases). The germline V gene has CDR1 SGHAT and CDR2 FQNNGV. The CDR3 runs 15 residues. The V gene lost 4 bases and the J gene lost 7 bases, with 19 bases spanning the gap. This CDR3 is CASSSYFRRDSEAFF. The CDR3 coding sequence is TGTGCCAGCAGCTCGTATTTCCGACGAGACAGTGAAGCTTTCTTT.

The V gene is TRBV4-1, the J gene TRBJ1-1; 7 nucleotides align to TRBD1. V was pared by 5 bases and J by 0 bases, with 3 bases of the junction left unmatched. This CDR3 comprises 14 residues. Germline CDR1 reads MGHRA; CDR2 reads YSYEKL. The CDR3 loop reads CASSWGQLNTEAFF. Here the CDR3 DNA reads TGCGCCAGCAGCTGGGGACAGCTGAACACTGAAGCTTTCTTT.

This chain joins TRBV13 and TRBJ2-7, with 9 positions matching TRBD1. CDR1 and CDR2 (germline): PRHDT, FYEKMQ (reference sequence). This CDR3 is built from 23 residues. The J segment lost 4 bases and the V segment lost 2 bases, leaving 30 bases of the junction unmatched. CDR3 DNA sequence: TGTGCCAGCAGCTTATCTTTTTCGGACGTATGGACAGGGGCGGGGGAGGCACTATACGAGCAGTACTTC. Its translation: CASSLSFSDVWTGAGEALYEQYF.

The rearrangement uses TRBV27 and TRBJ1-5; the D is unclear. The CDR3 has 13 residues. In germline, CDR1 is MNHEY, CDR2 SMNVEV (reference sequence). V lost 3 bases and J lost 4, with 7 bases in between. CDR3 in DNA: TGTGCCAGCAGTTTTCAGAGGAATCAGCCCCAGCATTTT. Its protein product is CASSFQRNQPQHF.

The chain combines TRBV29-1 with TRBJ2-7, with D possibly being TRBD2 (5 bases). Trimming shortened V by 4 bases and J by 2 bases, and 12 bases separated the two germline ends. The length of the CDR3 is 13 residues. CDR1 is SQVTM, CDR2 ANQGSEA, per germline. The DNA for the CDR3 is TGCAGCGTTGTCCATGCGGGTACCTACGAGCAGTACTTC. It yields the protein CSVVHAGTYEQYF.

The chain is built from TRBV5-1 and TRBJ2-1; weak D call: TRBD1 (6 bases). The CDR3 is 15 residues long. The V end was cut by 1 base, the J end by 0 bases, with 8 bases between. CDR1 is SGHRS, CDR2 YFSETQ, per germline. This chain's CDR3 is CASSLWTDSYNEQFF. The CDR3 DNA sequence: TGCGCCAGCAGCTTGTGGACAGACTCCTACAATGAGCAGTTCTTC.

The rearrangement links TRBV5-4 to TRBJ2-1; tentative D call: TRBD2 (5 bases). The CDR3 has 14 residues. The germline gives CDR1 SGHNT, CDR2 YYREEE (reference sequence). Trimming left V 0 bases short and J 7 bases short, with 11 bases between. The CDR3 sequence: CASSLEFGINEQFF. In nucleotides, the CDR3 is TGTGCCAGCAGCTTGGAATTCGGGATAAATGAGCAGTTCTTC.

The V call is TRBV28, the J call TRBJ1-2, with D maybe TRBD1 (5 bases). V dropped 0 bases and J dropped 2 bases, with 10 bases sitting between them. CDR1 MDHEN and CDR2 SYDVKM come from the germline V gene. The CDR3 has 15 amino acids. CDR3: CASSLWAGHNYGYTF. The CDR3 bases are TGTGCCAGCAGTTTATGGGCAGGACACAACTATGGCTACACCTTC.

This clone was found once. The J gene is TRBJ1-4, the V gene TRBV9, with TRBD1 identical over 9 bases. The germline CDR1 and CDR2 sequences are SGDLS and YYNGEE. The CDR3 sequence is 16 residues long. Trimming removed 3 bases from V and 8 bases from J; junction bases left unmatched: 11. CDR3 sequence reads: CASSGGQGRGHEKLFF. CDR3 DNA sequence: TGTGCCAGCAGCGGGGGACAGGGCAGGGGGCACGAAAAACTGTTTTTT.

This chain connects TRBV11-3 to TRBJ2-7; 8 nucleotides agree with TRBD1. The CDR3 runs to 13 residues. The germline V gene has CDR1 SGHNT and CDR2 YENEEA. Trimming removed 7 bases from V and 5 bases from J; junction bases left unmatched: 7. The DNA for the CDR3 is TGTGCCAGCAACCCAGACAGGGGAAACGAGCAGTACTTC. Amino acids: CASNPDRGNEQYF.

The chain carries TRBV28 and TRBJ2-3, with 10 bases lining up with TRBD2. The J segment lost 11 bases and the V segment lost 6 bases, leaving 14 bases of the junction unmatched. The CDR3 runs 15 residues. From germline, CDR1 is MDHEN and CDR2 SYDVKM. CDR3 sequence reads: CASRRAGGIYGWQYF. CDR3 bases: TGTGCCAGCAGGAGAGCGGGAGGGATATACGGTTGGCAGTATTTT.

This chain links TRBV10-3 with TRBJ2-1, with 8 bases fitting TRBD2. The J segment lost 0 bases and the V segment lost 0 bases, leaving 4 bases of the junction unmatched. The germline CDR1 and CDR2 sequences are ENHRY and SYGVKD. There are 17 residues in the CDR3. The CDR3 is CAISESILADSYNEQFF. CDR3 DNA sequence: TGTGCCATCAGTGAGTCGATACTAGCGGACTCCTACAATGAGCAGTTCTTC.

This clone has just a few counts. This sequence joins TRBV5-6 and TRBJ2-7; D is possibly TRBD2 (6 bases). Between the trimmed V and J ends, which lost 4 bases and 4 bases, there was a span of 15 bases. Germline V gene data show CDR1 as SGHDT and CDR2 as YYEEEE. This CDR3 region has 14 residues. This chain's CDR3 is CASSDRDSHYEQYF. The CDR3, as DNA: TGTGCCAGCAGCGACCGGGACTCCCATTACGAGCAGTACTTC.

The chain carries TRBV7-2 and TRBJ2-7; D is possibly TRBD2 (6 bases). Looked up from germline, CDR1 is SGHTA and CDR2 is FQGNSA. This CDR3 has 16 residues. V was clipped by 6 bases and J by 0 bases, with 18 bases between them. Here the CDR3 DNA reads TGTGCCAGCAGAATGATGGTCTGGGGAGGCTCCTACGAGCAGTACTTC. Translated, it gives CASRMMVWGGSYEQYF. The variable domain in full, completed from reference TRBV7-2 and TRBJ2-7, reads GAGVSQSPSNKVTEKGKDVELRCDPISGHTALYWYRQSLGQGLEFLIYFQGNSAPDKSGLPSDRFSAERTGGSVSTLTIQRTQQEDSAVYLCASRMMVWGGSYEQYFGPGTRLTVT.

The chain combines TRBV9 with TRBJ2-1; TRBD1 matches 8 bases. V shed 4 bases, J shed 8 bases, and the junction held 20 bases outside the gene matches. The CDR3 contains 18 residues. Germline CDR1 is SGDLS and CDR2 is YYNGEE. This chain's CDR3 is CASSTNLGGQASPDEQFF. Here the CDR3 DNA reads TGTGCCAGCAGCACCAACCTCGGGGGACAGGCTTCCCCCGATGAGCAGTTCTTC.

This sequence joins TRBV6-5 and TRBJ2-2; 10 bases are shared with TRBD2. Germline V lookup: CDR1 MNHEY, CDR2 SVGAGI. The CDR3 covers 15 residues. The ends lost 7 bases at V and 5 bases at J; junction bases unmatched: 7. CDR3 residues: CASKAGGRGTGELFF. The CDR3 DNA reads TGTGCCAGCAAAGCGGGAGGGAGGGGGACCGGGGAGCTGTTTTTT.

This sequence joins TRBV27 and TRBJ2-7; 7 nucleotides agree with TRBD1. CDR3 length: 15 amino acids. Germline V gives CDR1 MNHEY, CDR2 SMNVEV (reference sequence). V dropped 2 bases and J dropped 2; count of bases not matched to a gene: 6. This CDR3 reads CASSLGAGGTYEQYF. The CDR3, as DNA: TGTGCCAGCAGTTTAGGGGCAGGGGGTACCTACGAGCAGTACTTC.

This clone was seen only once. This rearrangement joins TRBV28 to TRBJ2-7; D remains unclear. CDR1 is MDHEN and CDR2 is SYDVKM in the germline V gene. The CDR3 has 14 residues. Trimming took off 5 bases at V and 0 bases at J, with 11 bases between the two ends. In nucleotides, the CDR3 is TGTGCCAGCAGTCCATCACAAATCTCCTACGAGCAGTACTTC. Amino acid sequence: CASSPSQISYEQYF.

The DNA for the CDR3 is TGCGCCAGCAGCCAAGCGCCGGAGGGCCACCACGAGCAGTACTTC. Translating gives CASSQAPEGHHEQYF. V gene TRBV4-1 combines with J gene TRBJ2-7, with a possible D match to TRBD2 (6 bases). Germline CDR1 is MGHRA and CDR2 is YSYEKL. The CDR3 has 15 amino acids. V was shortened by 1 base and J by 5 bases, with 15 bases between the two germline ends.

The J gene is TRBJ1-1, the V gene TRBV29-1, with D possibly matching TRBD1 (5 bases). Trimming cost V 6 bases and J 9 bases, with 20 bases left between them. This CDR3 contains 13 residues. Per the germline V gene, CDR1 is SQVTM and CDR2 is ANQGSEA. This chain's CDR3 is CSVRGRDLAQAFF. DNA for the CDR3: TGCAGCGTCCGAGGCAGGGATCTTGCGCAAGCTTTCTTT. The full variable domain, with the rest looked up from reference TRBV29-1 and TRBJ1-1, is SAVISQKPSRDICQRGTSLTIQCQVDSQVTMMFWYRQQPGQSLTLIATANQGSEATYESGFVIDKFPISRPNLTFSTLTVSNMSPEDSSIYLCSVRGRDLAQAFFGQGTRLTVV.

This chain uses TRBV2 with TRBJ1-1; 7 bases fit TRBD1. Germline-derived CDR1 and CDR2 are SNHLY and FYNNEI. After removal of 3 bases from V and 1 base from J, the junction contained 2 bases not matched to a gene. The CDR3 sequence is 14 residues long. The CDR3 spells CASSDRQGNTEAFF. The CDR3 bases are TGTGCCAGCAGTGATAGACAGGGGAACACTGAAGCTTTCTTT.

The gene calls are TRBV18 and TRBJ2-7; unclear D gene. Germline V gene sequence: CDR1 KGHSH, CDR2 LQKENI. The CDR3 extends over 13 amino acids. V was shortened by 3 bases and J by 2 bases, with 8 bases between the two germline ends. The CDR3 nucleotides are TGTGCCAGCTCACCGATCGCGGCCTACGAGCAGTACTTC. Amino acid sequence: CASSPIAAYEQYF.

This clone was seen once. The chain links TRBV29-1 to TRBJ1-2, with D maybe TRBD1 (5 bases). Deletions cut 2 bases from V and 1 base from J, with 11 bases between. The V gene's germline CDR1 is SQVTM and CDR2 ANQGSEA. The CDR3 loop spans 14 amino acids. CDR3 residues: CSVENRRLNYGYTF. The CDR3 DNA is TGCAGCGTTGAAAACAGGCGCCTTAACTATGGCTACACCTTC.